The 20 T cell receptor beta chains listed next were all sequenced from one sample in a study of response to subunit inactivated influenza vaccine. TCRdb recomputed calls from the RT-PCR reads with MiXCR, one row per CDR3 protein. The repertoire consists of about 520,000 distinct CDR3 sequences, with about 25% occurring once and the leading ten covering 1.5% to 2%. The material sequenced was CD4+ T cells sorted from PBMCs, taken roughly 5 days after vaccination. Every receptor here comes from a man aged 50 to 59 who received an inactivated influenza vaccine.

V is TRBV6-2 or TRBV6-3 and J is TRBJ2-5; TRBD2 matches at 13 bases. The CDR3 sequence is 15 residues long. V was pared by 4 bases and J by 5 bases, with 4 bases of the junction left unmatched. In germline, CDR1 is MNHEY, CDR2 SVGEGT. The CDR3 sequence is CASSSWTSGSETQYF. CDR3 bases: TGTGCCAGCAGTTCTTGGACTAGCGGGAGTGAGACCCAGTACTTC.

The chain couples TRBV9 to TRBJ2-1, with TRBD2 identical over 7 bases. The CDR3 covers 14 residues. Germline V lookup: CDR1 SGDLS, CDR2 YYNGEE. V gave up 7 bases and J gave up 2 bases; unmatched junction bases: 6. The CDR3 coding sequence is TGTGCCAGCGGCCTTAGCGGGCCCTACAATGAGCAGTTCTTC. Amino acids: CASGLSGPYNEQFF.

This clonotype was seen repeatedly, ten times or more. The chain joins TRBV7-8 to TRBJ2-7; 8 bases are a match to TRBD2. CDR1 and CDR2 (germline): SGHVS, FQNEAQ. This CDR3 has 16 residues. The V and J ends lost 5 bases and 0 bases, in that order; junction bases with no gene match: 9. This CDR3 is CASSAREGFSSYEQYF. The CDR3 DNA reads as TGTGCCAGCAGCGCCCGGGAGGGGTTTAGCTCCTACGAGCAGTACTTC. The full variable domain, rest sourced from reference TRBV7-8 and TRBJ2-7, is GAGVSQSPRYKVAKRGQDVALRCDPISGHVSLFWYQQALGQGPEFLTYFQNEAQLDKSGLPSDRFFAERPEGSVSTLKIQRTQQEDSAVYLCASSAREGFSSYEQYFGPGTRLTVT.

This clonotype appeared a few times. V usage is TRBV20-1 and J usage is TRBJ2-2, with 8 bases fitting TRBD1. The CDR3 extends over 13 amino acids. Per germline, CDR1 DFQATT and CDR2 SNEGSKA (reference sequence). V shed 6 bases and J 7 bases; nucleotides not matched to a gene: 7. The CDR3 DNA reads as TGCAGTGCCCCGGACAGGGTTGACGGGGAGCTGTTTTTT. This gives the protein CSAPDRVDGELFF.

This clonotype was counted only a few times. The chain's CDR3 is CASSLRQPRQETQYF. In DNA form, the CDR3 reads TGTGCCAGCAGCCTTCGGCAGCCAAGACAAGAGACCCAGTACTTC. The rearrangement joins TRBV3-1 to TRBJ2-5; D is uncertain. Germline assignment: CDR1 LGHDT and CDR2 YNNKEL (reference sequence). This CDR3 spans 15 amino acids. V was cut by 4 bases and J by 2 bases, with 14 bases left in between.

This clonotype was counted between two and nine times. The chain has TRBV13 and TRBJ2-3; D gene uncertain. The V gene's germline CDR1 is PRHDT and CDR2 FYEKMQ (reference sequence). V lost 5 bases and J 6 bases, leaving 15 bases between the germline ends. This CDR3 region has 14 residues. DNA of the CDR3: TGTGCCAGCAGCCCCTCCTTATGGCGTGATACGCAGTATTTT. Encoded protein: CASSPSLWRDTQYF.

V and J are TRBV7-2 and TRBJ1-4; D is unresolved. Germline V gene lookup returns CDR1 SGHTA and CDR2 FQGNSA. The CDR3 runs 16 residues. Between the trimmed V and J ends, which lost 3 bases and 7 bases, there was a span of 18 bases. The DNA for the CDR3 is TGTGCCAGCAGCTTTAATCCGCCAGGTGAAGGTGAAAAACTGTTTTTT. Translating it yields CASSFNPPGEGEKLFF. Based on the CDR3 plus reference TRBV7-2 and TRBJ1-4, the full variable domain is GAGVSQSPSNKVTEKGKDVELRCDPISGHTALYWYRQSLGQGLEFLIYFQGNSAPDKSGLPSDRFSAERTGGSVSTLTIQRTQQEDSAVYLCASSFNPPGEGEKLFFGSGTQLSVL.

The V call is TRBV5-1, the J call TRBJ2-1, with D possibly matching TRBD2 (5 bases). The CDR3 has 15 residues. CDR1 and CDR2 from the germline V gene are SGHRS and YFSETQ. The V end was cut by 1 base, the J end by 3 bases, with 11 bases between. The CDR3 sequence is CASSLIGLNYNEQFF. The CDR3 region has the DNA TGCGCCAGCAGCTTGATAGGACTGAACTACAATGAGCAGTTCTTC.

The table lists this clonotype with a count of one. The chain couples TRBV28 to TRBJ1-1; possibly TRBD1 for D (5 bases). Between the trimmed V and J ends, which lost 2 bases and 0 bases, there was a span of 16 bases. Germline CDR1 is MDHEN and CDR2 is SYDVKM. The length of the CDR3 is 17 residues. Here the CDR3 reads CASSLGTTNTMNTEAFF. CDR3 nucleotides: TGTGCCAGCAGTTTAGGGACCACCAATACCATGAACACTGAAGCTTTCTTT.

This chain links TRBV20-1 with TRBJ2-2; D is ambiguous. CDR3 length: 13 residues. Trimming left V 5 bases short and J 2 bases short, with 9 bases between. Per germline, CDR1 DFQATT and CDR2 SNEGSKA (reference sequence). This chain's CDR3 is CSAAQPNTGELFF. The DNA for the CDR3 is TGCAGTGCTGCCCAACCCAACACCGGGGAGCTGTTTTTT.

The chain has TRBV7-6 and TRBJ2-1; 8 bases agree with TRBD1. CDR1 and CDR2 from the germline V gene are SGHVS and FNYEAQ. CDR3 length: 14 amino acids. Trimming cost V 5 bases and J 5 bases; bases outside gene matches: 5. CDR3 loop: CASSPGGYHNEQFF. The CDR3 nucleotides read TGTGCCAGCAGCCCAGGGGGCTACCACAATGAGCAGTTCTTC.

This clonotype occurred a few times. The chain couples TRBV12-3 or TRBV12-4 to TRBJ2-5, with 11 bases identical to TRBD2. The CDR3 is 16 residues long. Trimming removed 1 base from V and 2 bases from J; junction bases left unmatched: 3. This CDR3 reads CASSLGLAGLQETQYF. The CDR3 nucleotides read TGTGCCAGCAGTTTAGGACTAGCGGGACTACAAGAGACCCAGTACTTC.

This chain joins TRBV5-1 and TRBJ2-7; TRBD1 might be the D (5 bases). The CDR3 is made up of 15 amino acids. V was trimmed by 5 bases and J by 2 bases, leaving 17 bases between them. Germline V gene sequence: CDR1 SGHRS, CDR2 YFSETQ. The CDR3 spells CASREIRGKAYEQYF. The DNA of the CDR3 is TGCGCCAGCAGGGAAATTAGGGGCAAAGCCTACGAGCAGTACTTC.

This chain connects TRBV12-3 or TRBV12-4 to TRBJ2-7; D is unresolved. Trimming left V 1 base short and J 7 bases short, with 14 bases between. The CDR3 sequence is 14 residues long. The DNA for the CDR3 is TGTGCCAGCAGTTTAGTTTCCCCCTCGGGTGAGCAGTACTTC. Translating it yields CASSLVSPSGEQYF.

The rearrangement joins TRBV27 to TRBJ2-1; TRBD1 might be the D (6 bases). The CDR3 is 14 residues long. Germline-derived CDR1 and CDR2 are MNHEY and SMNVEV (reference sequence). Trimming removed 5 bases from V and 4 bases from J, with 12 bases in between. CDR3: CASSDGTQYNEQFF. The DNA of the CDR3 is TGTGCCAGCAGTGACGGGACACAATACAATGAGCAGTTCTTC.

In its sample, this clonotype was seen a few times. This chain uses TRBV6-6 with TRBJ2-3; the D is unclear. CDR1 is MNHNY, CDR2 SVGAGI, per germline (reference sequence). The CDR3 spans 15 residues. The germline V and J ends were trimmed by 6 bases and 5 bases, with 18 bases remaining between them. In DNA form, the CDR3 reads TGTGCCAGCAGACAGCTCCGGGCCGCTCGAGATACGCAGTATTTT. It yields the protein CASRQLRAARDTQYF.

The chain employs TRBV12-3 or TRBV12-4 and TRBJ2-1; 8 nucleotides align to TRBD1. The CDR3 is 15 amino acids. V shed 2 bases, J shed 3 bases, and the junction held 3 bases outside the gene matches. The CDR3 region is CASSLLGQGYNEQFF. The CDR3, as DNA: TGTGCCAGCAGTTTACTCGGACAGGGCTACAATGAGCAGTTCTTC.

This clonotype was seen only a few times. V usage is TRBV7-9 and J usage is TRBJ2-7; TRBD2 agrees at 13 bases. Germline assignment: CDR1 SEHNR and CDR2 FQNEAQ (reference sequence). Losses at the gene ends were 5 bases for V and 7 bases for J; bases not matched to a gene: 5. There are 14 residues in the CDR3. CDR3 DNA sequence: TGTGCCAGCAGCCCCGGACTAGCGGGAGAGGAGCAGTACTTC. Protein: CASSPGLAGEEQYF.

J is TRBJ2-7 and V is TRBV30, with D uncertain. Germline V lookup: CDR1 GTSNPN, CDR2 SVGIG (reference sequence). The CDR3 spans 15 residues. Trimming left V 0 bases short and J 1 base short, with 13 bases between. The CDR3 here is CAWSVDLRLSYEQYF. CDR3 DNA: TGTGCCTGGAGTGTAGATTTGAGATTGTCCTACGAGCAGTACTTC. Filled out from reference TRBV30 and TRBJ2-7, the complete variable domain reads SQTIHQWPATLVQPVGSPLSLECTVEGTSNPNLYWYRQAAGRGLQLLFYSVGIGQISSEVPQNLSASRPQDRQFILSSKKLLLSDSGFYLCAWSVDLRLSYEQYFGPGTRLTVT.

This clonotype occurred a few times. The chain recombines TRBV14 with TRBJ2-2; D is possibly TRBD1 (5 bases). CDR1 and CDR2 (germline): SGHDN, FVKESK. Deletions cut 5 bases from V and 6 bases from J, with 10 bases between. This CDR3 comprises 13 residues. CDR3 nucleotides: TGTGCCAGCAGCGACCGCAGGGCCGGGGAGCTGTTTTTT. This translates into CASSDRRAGELFF.